These 7 T cell receptor beta chains originate from one sample sequenced in a study of T-cell memory formation after mild COVID-19. TCRdb passed the 5' RACE reads through MiXCR, listing each CDR3 protein once. The sample records roughly 620,000 distinct CDR3 sequences, roughly 18% being singletons. Sequenced input: PBMCs or a T cell subset sorted from them (not recorded which). Source of these receptors: an adult woman who had mild COVID-19 (a few samples of this study predate the infection). Cell type and time point are not known.

This clonotype was seen a handful of times. The chain links TRBV20-1 to TRBJ1-5, with D unclear. The V and J ends lost 4 bases and 2 bases respectively, with 12 bases between them. CDR1 is DFQATT, CDR2 SNEGSKA, per germline (reference sequence). The CDR3 is made up of 14 amino acids. The CDR3 sequence is CSATLGKGNQPQHF. The DNA for the CDR3 is TGCAGTGCTACCCTTGGGAAGGGCAATCAGCCCCAGCATTTT.

This clonotype has a count of ten or more. The gene calls are TRBV9 and TRBJ2-7; 8 positions agree with TRBD1. The CDR3 is made up of 14 amino acids. Trimming at V came to 3 bases and at J to 1 base, leaving 3 bases not matched to a gene. Germline values: CDR1 SGDLS, CDR2 YYNGEE. The DNA for the CDR3 is TGTGCCAGCAGCGGGCGACAGGGGTCCTACGAGCAGTACTTC. Amino acids: CASSGRQGSYEQYF.

A few counts support this clonotype. CDR3: CASEGFTGELFF. As DNA, the CDR3 is TGTGCCAGTGAGGGGTTTACCGGGGAGCTGTTTTTT. The gene calls are TRBV19 and TRBJ2-2, with D perhaps given as TRBD1 or TRBD2 (5 bases each). Germline CDR1 is LNHDA and CDR2 is SQIVND (reference sequence). The V end lost 8 bases, the J end lost 5 bases, and 9 bases lay between the germline ends. CDR3 length equals 12 residues.

This chain connects TRBV5-1 to TRBJ2-1, with 7 nucleotides matching TRBD1. The V gene end was trimmed by 4 bases and the J gene end by 4 bases; junction bases not matched to a gene: 5. CDR3 length equals 14 residues. The germline gives CDR1 SGHRS, CDR2 YFSETQ. In DNA, the CDR3 is TGCGCCAGCAGCGCCAAGACAGGGTACAATGAGCAGTTCTTC. It encodes CASSAKTGYNEQFF. The variable domain in full, with the rest retrieved from reference TRBV5-1 and TRBJ2-1, is KAGVTQTPRYLIKTRGQQVTLSCSPISGHRSVSWYQQTPGQGLQFLFEYFSETQRNKGNFPGRFSGRQFSNSRSEMNVSTLELGDSALYLCASSAKTGYNEQFFGPGTRLTVL.

This clonotype has only a few counts. The chain is built from TRBV24-1 and TRBJ1-1; unclear D gene. V gave up 7 bases and J gave up 1 base, with 9 bases separating them. The CDR3 extends over 13 amino acids. Germline CDR1 KGHDR, CDR2 SFDVKD. Here the CDR3 DNA reads TGTGCCACCAGAGAGTTCTCGAACACTGAAGCTTTCTTT. This sequence encodes CATREFSNTEAFF.

V gene TRBV6-5 combines with J gene TRBJ2-7; D is ambiguous. Germline-derived CDR1 and CDR2 are MNHEY and SVGAGI. CDR3 length: 14 amino acids. With 7 bases removed from V and 1 base from J, the gap between germline ends came to 14 bases. The CDR3 here is CASTEAGRSYEQYF. The CDR3 DNA reads as TGTGCCAGCACCGAGGCCGGCCGATCCTACGAGCAGTACTTC.

This clonotype was observed a handful of times. CDR3 residues: CSARGLLAAQETQYF. CDR3 sequence (DNA): TGCAGTGCTAGAGGTTTACTAGCGGCTCAAGAGACCCAGTACTTC. The chain joins TRBV20-1 to TRBJ2-5; 8 bases fit TRBD2. The CDR3 totals 15 residues. The V and J ends lost 1 base and 2 bases, in that order; junction bases with no gene match: 6. Germline-derived CDR1 and CDR2 are DFQATT and SNEGSKA (reference sequence).